This T cell receptor (beta chain) was found in a study of neurological immune-mediated disorders. This clonotype was counted ten times or more. The CDR3 is 11 residues long. Trimming took off 2 bases at V and 8 bases at J, with 5 bases between the two ends. Germline CDR1 SGHRS, CDR2 YFSETQ. One entry per CDR3 protein results from TCRdb running MiXCR on the 5' RACE reads. Seen here are about 21,000 distinct CDR3 sequences, about 7.5% observed once, and the top ten hold around 16%. Sequenced input: CD8+ T cells from blood. This TCR came from a woman aged 25 to 39 with HTLV-1-associated myelopathy (HAM/TSP). The V call is TRBV5-1, the J call TRBJ2-1, with D hard to call. Written as DNA, the CDR3 is TGCGCCAGCAGCTTCCGGGATGAGCAGTTCTTC. It is translated as CASSFRDEQFF.